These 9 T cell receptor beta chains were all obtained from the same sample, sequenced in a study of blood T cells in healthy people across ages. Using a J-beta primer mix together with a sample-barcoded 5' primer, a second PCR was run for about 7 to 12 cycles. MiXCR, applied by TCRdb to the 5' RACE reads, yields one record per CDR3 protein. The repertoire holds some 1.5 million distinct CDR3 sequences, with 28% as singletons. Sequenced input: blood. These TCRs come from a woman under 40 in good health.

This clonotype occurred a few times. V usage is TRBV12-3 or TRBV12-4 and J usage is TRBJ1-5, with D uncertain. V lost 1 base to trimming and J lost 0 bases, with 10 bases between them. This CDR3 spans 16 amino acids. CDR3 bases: TGTGCCAGCAGTTTAGGCGGATTTTATAGCAATCAGCCCCAGCATTTT. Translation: CASSLGGFYSNQPQHF.

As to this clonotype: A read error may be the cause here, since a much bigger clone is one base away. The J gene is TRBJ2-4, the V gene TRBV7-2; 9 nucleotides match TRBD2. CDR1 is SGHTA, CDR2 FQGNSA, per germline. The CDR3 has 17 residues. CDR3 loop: CASSLSSFSGGRNIRYF. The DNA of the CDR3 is TGTGCCAGCAGCTTATCATCCTTCAGCGGGGGGCGAAACATTCGGTACTTC.

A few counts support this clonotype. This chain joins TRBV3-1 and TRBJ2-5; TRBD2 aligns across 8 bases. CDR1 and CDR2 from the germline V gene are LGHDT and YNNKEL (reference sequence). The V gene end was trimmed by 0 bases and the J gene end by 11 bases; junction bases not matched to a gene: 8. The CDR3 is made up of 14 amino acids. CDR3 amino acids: CASSQDGSGRQQYF. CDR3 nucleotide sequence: TGTGCCAGCAGCCAAGATGGGAGCGGGAGACAGCAGTACTTC.

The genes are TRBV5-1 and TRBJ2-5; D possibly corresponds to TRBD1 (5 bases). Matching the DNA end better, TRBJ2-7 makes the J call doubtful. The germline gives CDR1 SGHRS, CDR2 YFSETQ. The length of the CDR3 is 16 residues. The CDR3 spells CASSVDGSTQGYEQYF. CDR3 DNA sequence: TGCGCCAGCAGCGTAGATGGCAGTACCCAGGGCTACGAGCAGTACTTC.

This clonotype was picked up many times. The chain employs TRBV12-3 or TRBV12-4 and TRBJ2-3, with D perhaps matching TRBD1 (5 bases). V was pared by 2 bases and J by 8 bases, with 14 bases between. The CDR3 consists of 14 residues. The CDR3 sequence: CASSLWGVEVTQYF. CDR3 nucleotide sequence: TGTGCCAGCAGTTTATGGGGCGTTGAGGTTACGCAGTATTTT.

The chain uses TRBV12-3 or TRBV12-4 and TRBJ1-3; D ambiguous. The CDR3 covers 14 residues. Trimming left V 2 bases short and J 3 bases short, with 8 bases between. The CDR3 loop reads CASSLWESGNTIYF. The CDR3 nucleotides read TGTGCCAGCAGTTTATGGGAAAGTGGAAACACCATATATTTT.

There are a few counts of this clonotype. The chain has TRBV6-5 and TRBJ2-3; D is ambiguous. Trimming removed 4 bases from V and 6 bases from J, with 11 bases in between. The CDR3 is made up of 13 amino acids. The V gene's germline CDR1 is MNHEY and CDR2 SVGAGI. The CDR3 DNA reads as TGTGCCAGCAGTTTAGACCCACTGGATACGCAGTATTTT. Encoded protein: CASSLDPLDTQYF.

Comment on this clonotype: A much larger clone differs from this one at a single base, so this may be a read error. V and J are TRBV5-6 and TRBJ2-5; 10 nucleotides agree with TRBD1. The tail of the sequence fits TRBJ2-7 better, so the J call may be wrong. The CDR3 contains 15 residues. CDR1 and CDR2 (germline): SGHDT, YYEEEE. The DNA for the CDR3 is TGTGCCAGCAGCTTGGCGGGACAGGGGCCCTGCGAGCAGTACTTC. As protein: CASSLAGQGPCEQYF.

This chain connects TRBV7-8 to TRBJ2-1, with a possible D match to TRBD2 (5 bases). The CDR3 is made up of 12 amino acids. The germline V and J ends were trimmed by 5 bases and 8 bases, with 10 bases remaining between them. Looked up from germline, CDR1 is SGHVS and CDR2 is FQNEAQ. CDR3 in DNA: TGTGCCAGCAGCCTGGACTGTTATGAGCAGTTCTTC. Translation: CASSLDCYEQFF.